The rows below give T cell receptor beta chains drawn from one sample of a study of T cell changes during pregnancy in multiple sclerosis. Sequencing used immunoSEQ multiplex PCR; TCRdb keeps in-frame clones, though not all of them. The data show roughly 64,000 clones, 90% seen once. The input for sequencing was peripheral blood, taken in the third trimester of pregnancy. The source is a female donor in good health, enrolled as a control in a pregnancy study. Each CDR3 is given with its conserved first and last residue. D genes are given only for firm matches. A clone size is listed for some rows: how often the clone was seen (once, few, many), or a class if it is expanded.

>TRBJ1-2|few|-|TRBV19
CASSEDWAYTF
TGTGCCAGTAGTGAGGACTGGGCCTACACCTTC
>TRBJ2-1|-|TRBD1|TRBV5-4
CASSLFFGTAYNEQFF
TGTGCCAGCAGCTTGTTCTTTGGGACAGCATACAATGAGCAGTTCTTC
>TRBJ2-7|-|TRBD2|TRBV6-5
CASSYRAGGAYEQYF
TGTGCCAGCAGTTACCGGGCGGGGGGGGCCTACGAGCAGTACTTC
>TRBJ2-7|-|TRBD2|TRBV6-1
CASMGGGSYEQYF
TGTGCCAGCATGGGCGGGGGTTCCTACGAGCAGTACTTC
>TRBJ2-3|-|-|TRBV6-1
CASSEAGGKMNTQYF
TGTGCCAGCAGTGAAGCTGGCGGGAAAATGAATACGCAGTATTTT
>TRBJ1-6|-|TRBD1|TRBV9
CASSVSGQQNSPLHF
TGTGCCAGCAGCGTATCGGGACAGCAGAATTCACCCCTCCACTTT
>TRBJ2-3|-|-|TRBV13
CASSLKGSTDTQYF
TGTGCCAGCAGCTTAAAGGGGAGCACAGATACGCAGTATTTT
>TRBJ2-4|-|TRBD2|TRBV19
CASSIGLAGFDIQYF
TGTGCCAGTAGTATAGGACTAGCAGGTTTCGACATTCAGTACTTC
>TRBJ1-1|-|-|TRBV18
CASSGAAGTEAFF
TGTGCCAGCTCGGGGGCCGCGGGCACTGAAGCTTTCTTT
>TRBJ1-1|-|-|TRBV6-1
CASSVSNTEAFF
TGTGCCAGCAGTGTATCGAACACTGAAGCTTTCTTT
>TRBJ1-3|-|TRBD1|TRBV27
CASSLQQGPGNTIYF
TGTGCCAGCAGTTTACAACAGGGGCCTGGAAACACCATATATTTT
>TRBJ2-5|once|TRBD1|TRBV9
CASSVEDRAETQYF
TGTGCCAGCAGCGTAGAGGACAGGGCGGAGACCCAGTACTTC
>TRBJ2-3|-|TRBD2|TRBV2
CASRPQITSGNPQYF
TGTGCCAGCAGACCGCAGATAACTAGCGGGAATCCGCAGTATTTT